The next 30 T cell receptor beta chains were all read from a single sample in a study of blood T cell repertoires in COVID-19. Repertoires were generated with immunoSEQ multiplex PCR, while TCRdb's copy carries only in-frame clones and drops some. The sample has just over 150,000 clones; approximately 79% are singletons. Source material: peripheral blood. These receptors were taken from a woman aged 40-49 years with COVID-19, enrolled during active disease.

V gene TRBV14 combines with J gene TRBJ2-2, with D perhaps matching TRBD1 (7 bases). The CDR3 runs 18 residues. Trimming left V 4 bases short and J 1 base short, with 19 bases between. The germline V gene encodes CDR1 SGHDN and CDR2 FVKESK. CDR3 DNA sequence: TGTGCCAGCAGCCCTAATAGAAGACAGGGACTGAACACCGGGGAGCTGTTTTTT. This codes for CASSPNRRQGLNTGELFF.

The chain is built from TRBV6-1 and TRBJ2-2; D perhaps matches TRBD1 (5 bases). The V end was cut by 3 bases, the J end by 2 bases, with 10 bases between. Germline V gene lookup returns CDR1 MNHNS and CDR2 SASEGT. This CDR3 contains 15 residues. CDR3 sequence: CASSDQGVNTGELFF. The DNA for the CDR3 is TGTGCCAGCAGTGACCAGGGCGTTAACACCGGGGAGCTGTTTTTT.

The chain combines TRBV19 with TRBJ1-5; TRBD1 might be the D (5 bases). Germline V lookup: CDR1 LNHDA, CDR2 SQIVND (reference sequence). With 7 bases removed from V and 0 bases from J, the gap between germline ends came to 13 bases. The CDR3 spans 15 residues. The CDR3 bases are TGTGCCAGTACCCCAGGGCAGCTTAGCAATCAGCCCCAGCATTTT. Its protein is CASTPGQLSNQPQHF.

The chain recombines TRBV7-8 with TRBJ1-1, with unresolved D. Germline CDR1 SGHVS, CDR2 FQNEAQ. There are 15 residues in the CDR3. Trimming left V 1 base short and J 0 bases short, with 9 bases between. The CDR3: CASSLVAHMNTEAFF. CDR3 in DNA: TGTGCCAGCAGCTTAGTGGCTCACATGAACACTGAAGCTTTCTTT.

The genes are TRBV7-3 and TRBJ2-2; D not resolved. CDR1 SGHTA and CDR2 FQGTGA come from the germline V gene. This CDR3 spans 12 amino acids. V dropped 6 bases and J dropped 7 bases, with 9 bases sitting between them. CDR3 bases: TGTGCCAGCAGTTACACGGGCGGGGAGCTGTTTTTT. It yields the protein CASSYTGGELFF.

This clone was observed many times. The CDR3 region is CASTVTTGELFF. CDR3 bases: TGTGCCAGCACCGTTACAACCGGGGAGCTGTTTTTT. The chain carries TRBV7-9 and TRBJ2-2; the D is unclear. The CDR3 sequence is 12 residues long. The V and J ends lost 7 bases and 5 bases respectively, with 8 bases between them. Germline assignment: CDR1 SEHNR and CDR2 FQNEAQ (reference sequence).

The rearrangement uses TRBV19 and TRBJ2-2, with D possibly matching TRBD1 (6 bases). This CDR3 is built from 15 residues. V dropped 6 bases and J dropped 1 base, with 12 bases sitting between them. Germline values: CDR1 LNHDA, CDR2 SQIVND (reference sequence). CDR3: CASRSGTRNTGELFF. CDR3 coding DNA: TGTGCCAGTAGGTCCGGGACAAGGAACACCGGGGAGCTGTTTTTT. Full variable domain (remainder filled in from reference TRBV19 and TRBJ2-2): DGGITQSPKYLFRKEGQNVTLSCEQNLNHDAMYWYRQDPGQGLRLIYYSQIVNDFQKGDIAEGYSVSREKKESFPLTVTSAQKNPTAFYLCASRSGTRNTGELFFGEGSRLTVL.

This clone was recorded a few times. This chain links TRBV6-5 with TRBJ1-1; unclear D gene. V lost 7 bases, J lost 0 bases, and 12 bases lay in between. The CDR3 runs 14 residues. CDR1 is MNHEY, CDR2 SVGAGI, per germline. The DNA of the CDR3 is TGTGCCAGCATTGGCGGGTACCTGAACACTGAAGCTTTCTTT. Translating gives CASIGGYLNTEAFF.

The chain couples TRBV3-1 (or the pseudogene TRBV3-2) to TRBJ1-2; 9 bases are a match to TRBD1. CDR1 and CDR2 (germline): LGHDT, YNNKEL (reference sequence). After removal of 0 bases from V and 8 bases from J, the junction contained 13 bases not matched to a gene. The CDR3 length is 17 residues. The CDR3 loop reads CASSQEWGTGKVRGYTF. As DNA, the CDR3 is TGTGCCAGCAGCCAAGAATGGGGGACAGGGAAGGTTAGAGGCTACACCTTC.

The V gene is TRBV23-1, the J gene TRBJ2-5, with 9 nucleotides matching TRBD2. TRBV23-1 is assigned to the ORF class and has an uncertain function. This CDR3 comprises 15 residues. With 3 bases clipped from V and 7 bases from J, the junction kept 9 bases outside the gene matches. CDR3 DNA sequence: TGCGCCAGCAGTCACCTTAGCGGGGGCTCCTTGACCCAGTACTTC. Translating gives CASSHLSGGSLTQYF.

This clone is a singleton in its sample. The chain has TRBV7-9 and TRBJ2-3; TRBD1 matches at 8 bases. Germline CDR1 SEHNR, CDR2 FQNEAQ (reference sequence). This CDR3 region has 17 residues. V shed 3 bases and J 1 base; nucleotides not matched to a gene: 9. DNA for the CDR3: TGTGCCAGCAGCTTCGGCAGTTCGGGACAGGGCACAGATACGCAGTATTTT. Amino acids: CASSFGSSGQGTDTQYF.

V gene TRBV2 combines with J gene TRBJ2-1, with 7 bases matching TRBD1. With 6 bases clipped from V and 2 bases from J, the junction kept 7 bases outside the gene matches. The CDR3 is made up of 15 amino acids. CDR1 SNHLY and CDR2 FYNNEI come from the germline V gene. The CDR3 protein is CASRDGTATYNEQFF. The CDR3 DNA is TGTGCCAGCAGAGACGGGACAGCGACCTACAATGAGCAGTTCTTC.

The CDR3 reads CASSTRTATDGNTIYF. The DNA for the CDR3 is TGTGCCAGCTCAACCAGGACAGCCACAGATGGAAACACCATATATTTT. The genes are TRBV18 and TRBJ1-3; TRBD1 might be the D (6 bases). CDR1 and CDR2 (germline): KGHSH, LQKENI. The CDR3 loop spans 16 amino acids. The V end lost 5 bases, the J end lost 3 bases, and 17 bases lay between the germline ends.

The gene calls are TRBV28 and TRBJ2-1; 12 positions agree with TRBD2. CDR1 and CDR2 from the germline V gene are MDHEN and SYDVKM. This CDR3 is 15 amino acids long. The V segment lost 4 bases and the J segment 7 bases; nucleotides outside the gene matches: 5. The CDR3 DNA sequence: TGTGCCAGCAGTTCGCTAGCGGGAGGGGCGAATGAGCAGTTCTTC. The encoded protein is CASSSLAGGANEQFF. Combining the CDR3 with reference TRBV28 and TRBJ2-1 gives the whole variable domain DVKVTQSSRYLVKRTGEKVFLECVQDMDHENMFWYRQDPGLGLRLIYFSYDVKMKEKGDIPEGYSVSREKKERFSLILESASTNQTSMYLCASSSLAGGANEQFFGPGTRLTVL.

The V gene is TRBV11-2, the J gene TRBJ2-1; 15 nucleotides match TRBD2. In germline, CDR1 is SGHAT, CDR2 FQNNGV. The V gene end was trimmed by 4 bases and the J gene end by 2 bases; junction bases not matched to a gene: 6. The CDR3 is 18 amino acids. The CDR3 protein is CASSSGTSGRSAYNEQFF. CDR3 DNA sequence: TGTGCCAGCAGCTCGGGGACTAGCGGGAGGAGCGCCTACAATGAGCAGTTCTTC.

This chain uses TRBV28 with TRBJ2-3; 10 nucleotides match TRBD2. The V segment lost 6 bases and the J segment 3 bases; nucleotides outside the gene matches: 6. Looked up from germline, CDR1 is MDHEN and CDR2 is SYDVKM. The CDR3 consists of 15 residues. Here the CDR3 reads CASSPSGGGTDTQYF. The CDR3 DNA is TGTGCCAGCAGCCCTAGCGGGGGAGGGACAGATACGCAGTATTTT.

Turning to this clone: In the same sample, other DNA sequences code for this CDR3. The rearrangement links TRBV5-1 to TRBJ1-2; 8 positions match TRBD1. The CDR3 consists of 14 residues. The ends lost 1 base at V and 4 bases at J; junction bases unmatched: 3. CDR1 and CDR2 from the germline V gene are SGHRS and YFSETQ. CDR3 sequence: CASSLSDRGYGYTF. CDR3 nucleotides: TGCGCCAGCAGCTTGTCAGACAGGGGCTATGGCTACACCTTC. Filled out from reference TRBV5-1 and TRBJ1-2, the complete variable domain reads KAGVTQTPRYLIKTRGQQVTLSCSPISGHRSVSWYQQTPGQGLQFLFEYFSETQRNKGNFPGRFSGRQFSNSRSEMNVSTLELGDSALYLCASSLSDRGYGYTFGSGTRLTVV.

The rearrangement links TRBV6-5 to TRBJ2-1; the match to TRBD2 covers 12 bases. V was pared by 7 bases and J by 9 bases, with 7 bases of the junction left unmatched. Germline V gene sequence: CDR1 MNHEY, CDR2 SVGAGI. This CDR3 is 14 amino acids long. As DNA, the CDR3 is TGTGCCAGCAAGAGACTAGCGGGGGCTATTGAGCAGTTCTTC. Translation gives CASKRLAGAIEQFF.

The CDR3 nucleotides read TGTGCCAGCAGCCGACCGGCAGGAAACTATGGCTACACCTTC. This codes for CASSRPAGNYGYTF. V and J are TRBV28 and TRBJ1-2, with D unresolved. CDR3 size: 14 residues. Trimming shortened V by 6 bases and J by 2 bases, and 13 bases separated the two germline ends. Germline assignment: CDR1 MDHEN and CDR2 SYDVKM.

The V gene is TRBV6-5, the J gene TRBJ2-1; tentatively, D is TRBD2 (6 bases). Trimming took off 5 bases at V and 13 bases at J, with 12 bases between the two ends. The germline V gene has CDR1 MNHEY and CDR2 SVGAGI. CDR3 length: 11 residues. CDR3 nucleotides: TGTGCCAGCAGTACTGGGACTCATCAGTTCTTC. Residues: CASSTGTHQFF.

This clone has more than one count but fewer than ten. J is TRBJ2-2 and V is TRBV9; possibly TRBD2 for D (6 bases). Germline CDR1 is SGDLS and CDR2 is YYNGEE. V was trimmed by 2 bases and J by 5 bases, leaving 13 bases between them. This CDR3 has 15 amino acids. DNA for the CDR3: TGTGCCAGCAGCGTGACCGAGGGGAGGACCGGGGAGCTGTTTTTT. Its translation is CASSVTEGRTGELFF.

The CDR3: CASSLTPGGYSGANVLTF. As DNA, the CDR3 is TGTGCCAGCAGTTTGACCCCAGGGGGCTACTCTGGGGCCAACGTCCTGACTTTC. The chain couples TRBV27 to TRBJ2-6; TRBD1 matches 8 bases. The germline V gene encodes CDR1 MNHEY and CDR2 SMNVEV (reference sequence). The CDR3 length is 18 residues. Trimming took 3 bases from V and 0 from J; bases not matched to a gene: 7.

The gene calls are TRBV27 and TRBJ1-1, with D perhaps TRBD1 (6 bases). CDR1 is MNHEY, CDR2 SMNVEV, per germline (reference sequence). V was clipped by 6 bases and J by 5 bases, with 19 bases between them. CDR3 size: 15 residues. This chain's CDR3 is CASRTSGGRGTEAFF. The CDR3 DNA is TGTGCCAGCAGAACTAGCGGGGGGCGAGGGACTGAAGCTTTCTTT.

The chain employs TRBV5-4 and TRBJ1-5; D might be TRBD1 (6 bases). Germline lookup yields CDR1 SGHNT and CDR2 YYREEE (reference sequence). The CDR3 runs to 14 residues. V lost 1 base and J 5 bases, leaving 10 bases between the germline ends. The CDR3: CASSLHPGDQPQHF. In DNA, the CDR3 is TGTGCCAGCAGCTTGCATCCAGGGGATCAGCCCCAGCATTTT.

The V call is TRBV6-5, the J call TRBJ1-1, with a weak D call TRBD1 (6 bases). V lost 6 bases, J lost 8 bases, and 16 bases lay in between. The CDR3 covers 13 residues. The V gene's germline CDR1 is MNHEY and CDR2 SVGAGI. The CDR3 DNA follows: TGTGCCAGCAGCGCCAGCGGACAGAGCGAAGCTTTCTTT. Protein sequence: CASSASGQSEAFF.

This clone has only a few counts. V is TRBV7-2 and J is TRBJ2-3; D remains unclear. V lost 3 bases to trimming and J lost 6 bases, with 10 bases between them. The CDR3 is 13 amino acids. Germline CDR1 reads SGHTA; CDR2 reads FQGNSA. CDR3 amino acids: CASSLLVSDTQYF. Here the CDR3 DNA reads TGTGCCAGCAGCTTGCTAGTATCTGATACGCAGTATTTT.

The count of this clone is one. This chain joins TRBV25-1 and TRBJ1-2, with a possible D match to TRBD1 (6 bases). CDR1 is MGHDK and CDR2 is SYGVNS in the germline V gene. The CDR3 is 14 residues long. V gave up 8 bases and J gave up 5 bases, with 18 bases separating them. The CDR3 here is CASVTGRRLYGYTF. In DNA form, the CDR3 reads TGTGCCAGCGTAACAGGGCGTAGACTTTATGGCTACACCTTC.

This chain connects TRBV21-1 to TRBJ2-7; the listed D gene, TRBD2, was not tested against the DNA. TRBV21-1 is listed as a pseudogene. This CDR3 comprises 15 residues. The CDR3 DNA reads TGTGCCAGCAGCAAAGGAGCGGGGGGGCCCTACGAGCAGTACGTC. As protein: CASSKGAGGPYEQYV.

This clone appeared once. The rearrangement uses TRBV5-4 and TRBJ2-3, with TRBD2 matching over 8 bases. This CDR3 has 15 amino acids. The V and J ends lost 4 bases and 6 bases, in that order; junction bases with no gene match: 10. Germline CDR1 and CDR2: SGHNT and YYREEE (reference sequence). The CDR3 protein is CASSPFREGLDTQYF. The CDR3, as DNA: TGTGCCAGCAGCCCGTTTCGGGAGGGCCTTGATACGCAGTATTTT.

This rearrangement joins TRBV7-9 to TRBJ2-7; D might be TRBD2 (6 bases). There are 15 residues in the CDR3. Trimming took 1 base from V and 5 from J, leaving 15 bases between them. Per germline, CDR1 SEHNR and CDR2 FQNEAQ (reference sequence). The CDR3 loop is CASSLVLPGENEQYF. The CDR3 DNA sequence: TGTGCCAGCAGCTTAGTACTTCCGGGGGAAAACGAGCAGTACTTC.